This TCR beta chain is from a study of T cells in Graves' hyperthyroidism and ophthalmopathy. The wider study: The authors collected peripheral blood at initial diagnosis, before any treatment. Study results and caveats: A model of 13 V-J pairs discriminated ophthalmopathy from stable hyperthyroidism.

Uncontrolled infection, other autoimmune disease, pregnancy or lactation excluded patients. The PBMCs were sourced from fresh peripheral blood (10 ml). This clonotype was picked up many times. The antigen remains unidentified. Amplification targeted TCR beta CDR3 regions from RNA transcripts. The HTBI set primed first-round TCR CDR3 RT-PCR. In TCRdb, the multiplex PCR reads were re-called with MiXCR into one record per CDR3 protein. The sample contains roughly 99,000 distinct CDR3 sequences, 16% of which appear only once. V was clipped by 0 bases and J by 0 bases, with 9 bases between them. This CDR3 has 16 amino acids. Germline-derived CDR1 and CDR2 are LGHDT and YNNKEL (reference sequence).

Sequencing used blood. The TCR originated in a woman aged 45-65 years with Graves' hyperthyroidism. The V and J genes are TRBV3-1 and TRBJ1-3; D remains ambiguous. The CDR3 DNA is TGTGCCAGCAGCCAAGAAGCAGGCACCTCTGGAAACACCATATATTTT. Translating it yields CASSQEAGTSGNTIYF. The variable domain in full, completed from reference TRBV3-1 and TRBJ1-3, reads DTAVSQTPKYLVTQMGNDKSIKCEQNLGHDTMYWYKQDSKKFLKIMFSYNNKELIINETVPNRFSPKSPDKAHLNLHINSLELGDSAVYFCASSQEAGTSGNTIYFGEGSWLTVV.